The sample holds a few counts of the clone carrying this T cell receptor beta chain. The assay was immunoSEQ multiplex PCR, and TCRdb's table has in-frame clones only and misses some. The data show roughly 12,000 clones, under 80% seen once. This entry belongs to a study of T cells after somatic rescue of genetic block. V lost 1 base to trimming and J lost 2 bases, with 12 bases between them. Germline CDR1 is SGHRS and CDR2 is YFSETQ. The CDR3 has 15 amino acids. This sequence joins TRBV5-1 and TRBJ2-5; the D gene is possibly TRBD1 (6 bases). Sequencing was carried out using peripheral blood mononuclear cells (PBMCs). The receptor was isolated from a boy aged 5 to 17. The CDR3 spells CASSLQGQVQETQYF. The DNA of the CDR3 is TGCGCCAGCAGCTTGCAGGGACAAGTACAAGAGACCCAGTACTTC.